These T cell receptor beta chains were read from a single sample in a study of T cells in Graves' hyperthyroidism and ophthalmopathy. TCRdb reanalysed the multiplex PCR reads using MiXCR and keeps one entry per CDR3 protein. The sample shows hundreds of thousands of distinct CDR3 sequences, roughly a sixth of them seen only once. Sequenced material: blood. The origin of the receptors is a woman in her forties or fifties with Graves' hyperthyroidism that later progressed to Graves' ophthalmopathy. Each CDR3 is given with its conserved first and last residue. The D gene is left open where the match is weak. Clone size appears in some rows only: once, few, many, or a class for an expanded clone.

clone_size,d_call,v_call,j_call,cdr3_aa,cdr3_nt
many,TRBD2,TRBV12-3/TRBV12-4,TRBJ2-1,CASSNSGGAGNEQFF,TGTGCCAGCAGCAATAGCGGGGGGGCCGGCAATGAGCAGTTCTTC
many,-,TRBV30,TRBJ1-5,CAWSAGESNQPQHF,TGTGCCTGGAGTGCAGGGGAGAGCAATCAGCCCCAGCATTTT
few,TRBD1,TRBV20-1,TRBJ1-2,CSARIRGLRGYTF,TGCAGTGCTAGAATCAGGGGGCTCAGGGGCTACACCTTC
many,TRBD2,TRBV10-1,TRBJ2-3,CASSAPSGSTDTQYF,TGCGCCAGCAGTGCGCCTAGCGGGAGCACAGATACGCAGTATTTT
few,TRBD1,TRBV6-1,TRBJ2-5,CASSVRDRAQETQYF,TGTGCCAGCAGCGTCCGGGACAGGGCCCAAGAGACCCAGTACTTC
few,-,TRBV5-1,TRBJ2-3,CASSLVEGGGTDTQYF,TGCGCCAGCAGCTTGGTAGAGGGGGGGGGCACAGATACGCAGTATTTT
many,TRBD2,TRBV5-1,TRBJ2-1,CASSGGLADNNEQFF,TGCGCCAGCAGCGGGGGACTAGCGGACAACAATGAGCAGTTCTTC
many,-,TRBV20-1,TRBJ1-2,CSARNRVANYGYTF,TGCAGTGCTAGGAACAGGGTAGCTAACTATGGCTACACCTTC
once,-,TRBV11-2,TRBJ2-3,CASSLDVGRVSDTQYF,TGTGCCAGCAGCTTAGATGTCGGCAGGGTTTCAGATACGCAGTATTTT
-,-,TRBV30,TRBJ1-6,CAWSAMADSPLHF,TGTGCCTGGAGTGCAATGGCCGATTCACCCCTCCACTTT
few,-,TRBV18,TRBJ2-7,CASSPPDYEQYF,TGTGCCAGCTCACCACCAGACTACGAGCAGTACTTC
many,-,TRBV20-1,TRBJ1-1,CSATRDLNTEAFF,TGCAGTGCGACCAGGGATTTGAACACTGAAGCTTTCTTT
-,-,TRBV14,TRBJ1-1,CASSPASWAEGNTEAFF,TGTGCCAGCAGCCCAGCATCGTGGGCTGAAGGGAACACTGAAGCTTTCTTT
many,-,TRBV12-3/TRBV12-4,TRBJ2-7,CASSLDGATYEQYF,TGTGCCAGCAGTCTTGACGGAGCTACCTACGAGCAGTACTTC
-,TRBD1,TRBV5-4,TRBJ2-7,CASSLPPGQTYEQYF,TGTGCCAGCAGCTTGCCCCCGGGACAGACCTACGAGCAGTACTTC
many,TRBD2,TRBV20-1,TRBJ2-3,CSARVPRGTDTQYF,TGCAGTGCTAGAGTACCGCGGGGGACAGATACGCAGTATTTT
-,-,TRBV3-1,TRBJ2-1,CASSQVRGPGNEQFF,TGTGCCAGCAGCCAAGTCCGGGGGCCGGGGAATGAGCAGTTCTTC
-,-,TRBV20-1,TRBJ1-1,CSATPGLGGEAFF,TGCAGTGCTACCCCGGGTCTCGGGGGTGAAGCTTTCTTT
-,-,TRBV7-9,TRBJ2-1,CASATVIYNEQFF,TGTGCCAGCGCAACGGTAATCTACAATGAGCAGTTCTTC
many,-,TRBV3-1,TRBJ1-3,CASSPSGNTIYF,TGTGCCAGCAGCCCCAGTGGAAACACCATATATTTT
-,-,TRBV7-8,TRBJ2-1,CASSLDSRGGVEFF,TGTGCCAGCAGCTTAGATAGTCGAGGGGGGGTTGAGTTCTTC
many,TRBD2,TRBV6-5,TRBJ2-5,CASSYGWGGMKTQYF,TGTGCCAGCAGTTATGGGTGGGGGGGAATGAAGACCCAGTACTTC
few,-,TRBV3-1,TRBJ2-2,CASNFLTGELFF,TGTGCCAGCAACTTCTTAACCGGGGAGCTGTTTTTT
-,-,TRBV5-1,TRBJ1-1,CASSLSGDDTEAFF,TGCGCCAGCAGCTTGTCGGGGGACGACACTGAAGCTTTCTTT
-,TRBD1,TRBV20-1,TRBJ1-5,CSAPGTGARQPQHF,TGCAGTGCACCTGGGACAGGGGCTAGACAGCCCCAGCATTTT
-,TRBD1,TRBV2,TRBJ1-4,CASREQGAVVSRLFF,TGTGCCAGCAGGGAACAGGGGGCCGTAGTTTCTAGACTGTTTTTT
many,-,TRBV7-2,TRBJ2-1,CASTLGNTYNEQFF,TGTGCCAGCACCTTAGGTAATACCTACAATGAGCAGTTCTTC
many,-,TRBV3-1,TRBJ2-7,CASSQDAGASYEQYF,TGTGCCAGCAGCCAAGATGCGGGTGCGTCCTACGAGCAGTACTTC
few,-,TRBV7-9,TRBJ2-2,CASSLAPGENTGELFF,TGTGCCAGCAGCTTAGCGCCAGGGGAGAACACCGGGGAGCTGTTTTTT
-,-,TRBV6-9,TRBJ2-7,CASSYDTNYEQYF,TGTGCCAGCAGTTACGACACCAACTACGAGCAGTACTTC
few,-,TRBV3-1,TRBJ1-2,CASSLGLANYGYTF,TGTGCCAGCAGCCTAGGGTTAGCTAACTATGGCTACACCTTC
-,-,TRBV6-5,TRBJ1-2,CASSYSLRDNGRGYTF,TGTGCCAGCAGTTACTCCTTGCGGGACAACGGGAGAGGCTACACCTTC
many,-,TRBV3-1,TRBJ2-5,CASSQGIGGVETQYF,TGTGCCAGCAGCCAAGGGATCGGGGGAGTAGAGACCCAGTACTTC
once,TRBD2,TRBV9,TRBJ2-6,CASSRTGTSSGANVLTF,TGTGCCAGCAGCAGGACCGGGACTAGCTCTGGGGCCAACGTCCTGACTTTC
-,-,TRBV27,TRBJ2-7,CASSPRPLVEPYEQYF,TGTGCCAGCAGTCCTAGGCCCCTTGTTGAGCCCTACGAGCAGTACTTC
-,-,TRBV19,TRBJ1-1,CASSMPGLNTEAFF,TGTGCCAGTAGTATGCCAGGACTGAACACTGAAGCTTTCTTT
-,-,TRBV11-3,TRBJ2-3,CASSFTPSSTDTQYF,TGTGCCAGCAGCTTTACCCCAAGCAGCACAGATACGCAGTATTTT
-,-,TRBV3-1,TRBJ1-2,CASSQVRTAAGYTF,TGTGCCAGCAGCCAGGTTCGGACAGCGGCTGGCTACACCTTC
many,TRBD2,TRBV6-6,TRBJ2-5,CASSYVPVAGGDETQYF,TGTGCCAGCAGTTACGTCCCGGTAGCGGGGGGTGATGAGACCCAGTACTTC
many,TRBD1,TRBV29-1,TRBJ2-3,CSVRQGAHVDTQYF,TGCAGCGTAAGACAGGGGGCTCACGTCGATACGCAGTATTTT
many,-,TRBV3-1,TRBJ1-3,CASSQHGNSGNTIYF,TGTGCCAGCAGCCAACACGGCAATTCTGGAAACACCATATATTTT
-,-,TRBV6-1,TRBJ2-7,CASTKGGNSYEQYF,TGTGCCAGCACCAAAGGGGGGAACTCCTACGAGCAGTACTTC
-,-,TRBV7-3,TRBJ2-1,CASSSQGEQFF,TGTGCCAGCAGCTCGCAGGGTGAGCAGTTCTTC
many,TRBD1,TRBV18,TRBJ1-5,CASSPEGAPQHF,TGTGCCAGCTCACCAGAGGGGGCGCCCCAGCATTTT
-,-,TRBV19,TRBJ2-2,CASRTPRDTGELFF,TGTGCCAGCCGGACGCCGAGGGACACCGGGGAGCTGTTTTTT
-,-,TRBV19,TRBJ1-1,CATQVGTEAFF,TGTGCCACCCAAGTCGGCACTGAAGCTTTCTTT
-,-,TRBV7-6,TRBJ2-7,CASTLGVGYEQYF,TGTGCCAGCACCTTGGGGGTTGGGTACGAGCAGTACTTC
many,TRBD1,TRBV11-2,TRBJ1-1,CASSLSTGGLNTEAFF,TGTGCCAGCAGCTTAAGCACAGGGGGCCTGAACACTGAAGCTTTCTTT
many,-,TRBV3-1,TRBJ2-5,CASSQEVIGSQETQYF,TGTGCCAGCAGCCAAGAGGTCATCGGTTCACAAGAGACCCAGTACTTC
few,-,TRBV12-3/TRBV12-4,TRBJ2-1,CASSLNPYNEQFF,TGTGCCAGCAGTTTGAACCCTTACAATGAGCAGTTCTTC
-,-,TRBV18,TRBJ1-2,CASSIPTGHLYGYTF,TGTGCCAGCTCCATTCCGACAGGCCATCTCTATGGCTACACCTTC
few,TRBD1,TRBV9,TRBJ2-3,CASSVDGLGTGGSTDTQYF,TGTGCCAGCAGCGTAGACGGTCTGGGGACAGGGGGAAGCACAGATACGCAGTATTTT
-,TRBD1,TRBV10-3,TRBJ2-5,CAINGTDWETQYF,TGTGCCATCAATGGGACAGATTGGGAGACCCAGTACTTC
-,TRBD2,TRBV12-5,TRBJ2-5,CASGSPGRGGETQYF,TGTGCTAGTGGTTCCCCAGGCCGGGGAGGGGAGACCCAGTACTTC
many,-,TRBV7-2,TRBJ1-5,CASSLDYNQPQHF,TGTGCCAGCAGCTTAGATTACAATCAGCCCCAGCATTTT
-,-,TRBV19,TRBJ1-1,CASSMPRSEAFF,TGTGCCAGTAGTATGCCCCGCAGTGAAGCTTTCTTT